This entry features one T cell receptor beta chain sequence. What it recognizes is unknown. Donors were drawn from the roughly 110-subject validation cohort, separate from the approximately 620-subject first cohort. TCRdb's table, derived via immunoSEQ multiplex PCR, lists solely in-frame clones and lacks some. The sample includes around 150,000 clones, 70% to 85% of them seen just once. The sample comes from a study of cytomegalovirus exposure and HLA in healthy donors. Whole-study results and caveats: According to reports, the classifier identified cytomegalovirus status with high specificity and sensitivity. A list of about 160 TCR beta chains associated with cytomegalovirus was given.

Germline CDR1 and CDR2: SNHLY and FYNNEI. CDR3 length: 16 residues. The J segment lost 1 base and the V segment lost 3 bases, leaving 7 bases of the junction unmatched. Sequencing used PBMCs. The chain employs TRBV2 and TRBJ2-5, with 8 bases lining up with TRBD2. The receptor was isolated from a man between 25 and 39 years old in good health and CMV-seropositive. CDR3 loop: CASSDPSLAAQETQYF. The CDR3 DNA is TGTGCCAGCAGTGACCCTTCACTAGCGGCCCAAGAGACCCAGTACTTC.